The source of this TCR beta chain is a study of T cells after yellow fever vaccination. TCRdb itself ran the 5' RACE reads through MiXCR, one entry per CDR3 protein. The top ten hold about 16% of the sample, which has 500,000 to 650,000 distinct CDR3 sequences, 9% to 15% seen once. This clonotype was seen ten or more times. This TCR derives from a man between 25 and 39 years old who received the YFV17D yellow fever vaccine. The sample was PBMCs, taken on the day of the yellow fever booster vaccination.

The CDR3 spells CASSIQGTVNEQFF. CDR3 nucleotides: TGTGCCAGCAGCATACAGGGGACGGTCAATGAGCAGTTCTTC. V is TRBV28 and J is TRBJ2-1, with 7 nucleotides matching TRBD1. The germline CDR1 and CDR2 sequences are MDHEN and SYDVKM. The CDR3 length is 14 residues. The trim removed 6 bases at V and 6 bases at J, leaving 8 bases unmatched.